These 2 T cell receptor beta chains originate from one sample sequenced in a study of T cells expressing NK-cell markers. TCRdb derives one entry per CDR3 protein from the 5' RACE reads, leaving out DNA. The repertoire shows some 390,000 distinct CDR3 sequences; the top ten hold roughly a tenth. The sample consisted of blood T cells: a sorted CD56 or NKG2C T cell subset, CD4+ or CD8+ T cells, or bulk PBMC T cells (not recorded which). The origin of the receptors is a woman between 50 and 59 years old in good health.

The V call is TRBV11-3, the J call TRBJ2-1; the TRBD1 assignment by TCRdb is unverifiable without DNA. This CDR3 contains 14 residues. The V gene's germline CDR1 is SGHNT and CDR2 YENEEA. Here the CDR3 reads CASSLEAGDNEQFF.

V gene TRBV3-1 combines with J gene TRBJ2-7. This CDR3 is 14 amino acids long. Germline V gives CDR1 LGHDT, CDR2 YNNKEL (reference sequence). The CDR3 region is CASSQGLGNYEQYF.